What follows are 2 T cell receptor beta chains derived from one specimen sequenced in a study of T-cell memory formation after mild COVID-19 (dated by TCRdb to the early 2020s). The protocol used for the library was 5' RACE. The instrument was an Illumina NovaSeq 6000. TCRdb took the public reads, trimmed them with fastp at Q25, ran MiXCR for clone calling and kept in-frame beta chains. CDR3 protein sequences are deduplicated, and each keeps its most common genes and DNA. In all, the sample holds a few hundred thousand distinct CDR3 sequences, and 20% to 25% of those were seen once. In total, the top ten clones hold about 21% of the sample. The material sequenced was PBMCs or a T cell subset sorted from them (not recorded which). The origin of the receptors is a man aged 18 to 30 who had mild COVID-19 (a few samples of this study predate the infection). The sample titles of this study are shuffled in the database, so cell type and time point are left out; the donor was told from shared clones.

The rearrangement uses TRBV10-3 and TRBJ2-7; 10 positions match TRBD2. The germline V gene has CDR1 ENHRY and CDR2 SYGVKD. The CDR3 length is 12 residues. Trimming cost V 10 bases and J 2 bases; bases outside gene matches: 2. The chain's CDR3 is CATGLAAYEQYV. The CDR3, as DNA: TGTGCCACCGGACTAGCGGCCTACGAGCAGTACGTC.

This clonotype was seen more than once but under ten times. The rearrangement links TRBV29-1 to TRBJ2-4; D is uncertain. The CDR3 length is 13 residues. V was shortened by 0 bases and J by 3 bases, with 6 bases between the two germline ends. Germline lookup yields CDR1 SQVTM and CDR2 ANQGSEA. This chain's CDR3 is CSVEEGNKNIQYF. For the CDR3, the DNA is TGCAGCGTTGAAGAGGGGAACAAAAACATTCAGTACTTC.